The 8 T cell receptor beta chains below come from one sample, sequenced in a study of cytomegalovirus exposure and HLA in healthy donors. This PCR relied on a set of 60 Vbeta primers and 13 Jbeta primers. The repertoire was sequenced with immunoSEQ multiplex PCR; TCRdb's copy has only in-frame clones and lacks some. Altogether 150,000 to 200,000 clones are present, 70% to 85% being singletons, with the ten largest covering approximately 1.5%. Specimen: PBMCs. These receptors were collected from a male donor in good health and CMV-seronegative.

This clone was counted a single time. This chain uses TRBV27 with TRBJ1-1, with D unclear. The CDR3 covers 11 residues. The V gene's germline CDR1 is MNHEY and CDR2 SMNVEV (reference sequence). The V and J ends lost 5 bases and 3 bases respectively, with 4 bases between them. The CDR3 region has the DNA TGTGCCAGCAGTGGCTACACTGAAGCTTTCTTT. Translated: CASSGYTEAFF.

The V gene is TRBV2, the J gene TRBJ2-5; D remains unclear. The CDR3 length is 13 residues. In germline, CDR1 is SNHLY, CDR2 FYNNEI. Between the trimmed V and J ends, which lost 1 base and 5 bases, there was a span of 8 bases. The CDR3 sequence is CASSEDVQETQYF. Written as DNA, the CDR3 is TGTGCCAGCAGTGAAGACGTTCAGGAGACCCAGTACTTC.

V is TRBV6-5 and J is TRBJ1-5; D is possibly TRBD1 (5 bases). The CDR3 extends over 15 amino acids. Germline CDR1 and CDR2: MNHEY and SVGAGI. Trimming removed 6 bases at V and 0 bases at J, with 12 bases between. CDR3 coding DNA: TGTGCCAGCAGCCAGGGTGGGGTTAGCAATCAGCCCCAGCATTTT. It specifies CASSQGGVSNQPQHF.

V gene TRBV30 combines with J gene TRBJ1-4, with TRBD1 matching 10 bases. V was clipped by 3 bases and J by 17 bases; unmatched bases: 6. The CDR3 consists of 11 residues. Germline V lookup: CDR1 GTSNPN, CDR2 SVGIG (reference sequence). Here the CDR3 DNA reads TGTGCCTGGAGGACCGGGACAGGGGTTTTTTTT. Protein sequence: CAWRTGTGVFF.

In its sample, this clone was seen a few times. The rearrangement links TRBV14 to TRBJ2-1; D possibly corresponds to TRBD2 (6 bases). With 2 bases removed from V and 8 bases from J, the gap between germline ends came to 19 bases. This CDR3 spans 16 amino acids. Germline V gives CDR1 SGHDN, CDR2 FVKESK. DNA for the CDR3: TGTGCCAGCAGCCAATTTGCTAGCGTGCCGGTGGATGAGCAGTTCTTC. Translation gives CASSQFASVPVDEQFF.

The rearrangement uses TRBV25-1 and TRBJ2-1; D is undetermined. Germline CDR1 reads MGHDK; CDR2 reads SYGVNS. V was cut by 4 bases and J by 5 bases, with 12 bases left in between. CDR3 size: 14 residues. CDR3 sequence reads: CASSGLLLDNEQFF. CDR3 in DNA: TGTGCCAGCAGTGGACTTCTGCTTGACAATGAGCAGTTCTTC. The variable domain in full, completed from reference TRBV25-1 and TRBJ2-1, reads EADIYQTPRYLVIGTGKKITLECSQTMGHDKMYWYQQDPGMELHLIHYSYGVNSTEKGDLSSESTVSRIRTEHFPLTLESARPSHTSQYLCASSGLLLDNEQFFGPGTRLTVL.

The chain couples TRBV4-1 to TRBJ1-2; TRBD1 agrees at 10 bases. J lost 5 bases, V lost 0 bases, and 12 bases had no gene match. CDR1 is MGHRA and CDR2 is YSYEKL in the germline V gene. The length of the CDR3 is 18 residues. The CDR3 region has the DNA TGCGCCAGCAGCCAAGATTTTCCGGGACAGGGGCCATTTTATGGCTACACCTTC. Its protein product is CASSQDFPGQGPFYGYTF.

The CDR3 nucleotides read TGTGCCAGCAGCGTAGATCCGGGGTCGGAGACCCAGTACTTC. This encodes CASSVDPGSETQYF. The rearrangement uses TRBV9 and TRBJ2-5; a weak D match, TRBD2 (5 bases). The CDR3 totals 14 residues. Trimming left V 0 bases short and J 5 bases short, with 11 bases between. CDR1 SGDLS and CDR2 YYNGEE come from the germline V gene.